Presented here are 9 T cell receptor beta chains from one specimen sequenced in a study of blood T cell repertoires in COVID-19. Profiling relied on immunoSEQ multiplex PCR, and the TCRdb table lists in-frame clones only, not all of them. The table records a few hundred thousand clones, around four fifths of them present only once. The sequencing input was peripheral blood. Receptor source: a woman of 80 years or more with COVID-19, enrolled during active disease.

The gene calls are TRBV3-1 (or the pseudogene TRBV3-2) and TRBJ2-5, with 7 bases identical to TRBD1. J gave up 4 bases and V 5 bases, and 7 bases lay outside the gene matches. The germline CDR1 and CDR2 sequences are LGHDT and YNNKEL (reference sequence). The CDR3 spans 14 residues. DNA for the CDR3: TGTGCCAGCAGCTTTCGACAGGGTGGAGAGACCCAGTACTTC. Translation: CASSFRQGGETQYF.

This clone came up once. The rearrangement uses TRBV7-2 and TRBJ1-2, with 10 nucleotides matching TRBD1. V shed 11 bases, J shed 7 bases, and the junction held 19 bases outside the gene matches. The germline V gene encodes CDR1 SGHTA and CDR2 FQGNSA. The CDR3 length is 16 residues. The CDR3: CAETMPGQGSAGGYTF. DNA of the CDR3: TGTGCCGAAACTATGCCGGGACAGGGGAGCGCGGGTGGCTACACCTTC.

This clone was seen just once. V is TRBV28 and J is TRBJ2-7; 7 bases are shared with TRBD2. The CDR3 extends over 14 amino acids. Losses at the gene ends were 3 bases for V and 5 bases for J; bases not matched to a gene: 7. Looked up from germline, CDR1 is MDHEN and CDR2 is SYDVKM. The CDR3 sequence is CASSLGGSGHEQYF. The CDR3 DNA reads as TGTGCCAGCAGTTTGGGAGGGAGTGGACACGAGCAGTACTTC.

J is TRBJ2-3 and V is TRBV24-1, with 14 nucleotides matching TRBD2. V was pared by 3 bases and J by 3 bases, with 7 bases of the junction left unmatched. The germline V gene encodes CDR1 KGHDR and CDR2 SFDVKD. This CDR3 comprises 18 residues. The CDR3: CATSDPRTSGRWTDTQYF. DNA of the CDR3: TGTGCCACCAGTGATCCCCGGACTAGCGGGAGGTGGACAGATACGCAGTATTTT.

The chain employs TRBV19 and TRBJ2-1, with TRBD2 matching over 7 bases. CDR3 length equals 15 residues. Unmatched junction bases numbered 7, after V lost 3 bases and J lost 5 bases. CDR1 LNHDA and CDR2 SQIVND come from the germline V gene (reference sequence). CDR3 DNA sequence: TGTGCCAGTAGTATGGGGGACTACTTTAACAATGAGCAGTTCTTC. Its translation is CASSMGDYFNNEQFF.

The gene calls are TRBV7-3 and TRBJ2-1; D uncertain. Germline V gene sequence: CDR1 SGHTA, CDR2 FQGTGA. The ends were cut back, 0 bases at V and 9 bases at J, with 12 bases in the middle. The CDR3 contains 14 residues. This CDR3 reads CASSLTLSGGEQFF. In DNA, the CDR3 is TGTGCCAGCAGCTTAACGCTCTCCGGCGGTGAGCAGTTCTTC.

The chain employs TRBV5-6 and TRBJ1-4; D not certain. Germline-derived CDR1 and CDR2 are SGHDT and YYEEEE. CDR3 length equals 16 residues. V was shortened by 0 bases and J by 0 bases, with 9 bases between the two germline ends. CDR3 in amino acids: CASSLGALATNEKLFF. The CDR3 coding sequence is TGTGCCAGCAGCTTGGGTGCGCTTGCAACTAATGAAAAACTGTTTTTT.

The chain employs TRBV7-8 and TRBJ2-1, with D perhaps TRBD2 (5 bases). Germline CDR1 is SGHVS and CDR2 is FQNEAQ. The V gene lost 4 bases and the J gene lost 5 bases, with 9 bases spanning the gap. This CDR3 is 13 amino acids long. CDR3 sequence: CASSSRANNEQFF. The CDR3 DNA follows: TGTGCCAGCAGCTCGAGGGCTAACAATGAGCAGTTCTTC. Complete variable domain (other parts from reference TRBV7-8 and TRBJ2-1): GAGVSQSPRYKVAKRGQDVALRCDPISGHVSLFWYQQALGQGPEFLTYFQNEAQLDKSGLPSDRFFAERPEGSVSTLKIQRTQQEDSAVYLCASSSRANNEQFFGPGTRLTVL.

The CDR3 nucleotides are TGTGCCAGCAGTTACTCCGACGGACTGCCTTATGGCTACACCTTC. The encoded protein is CASSYSDGLPYGYTF. The rearrangement uses TRBV6-5 and TRBJ1-2, with unresolved D. V shed 0 bases and J shed 5 bases, with 13 bases lying between them. This CDR3 contains 15 residues. Germline lookup yields CDR1 MNHEY and CDR2 SVGAGI.